The rows below give T cell receptor beta chains drawn from one sample of a study of OX40 agonist ivuxolimab in advanced cancers. Only in-frame clones appear in the TCRdb table, and some are missing; sequencing was by immunoSEQ multiplex PCR. The sample records 70,000 to 75,000 clones, roughly 87% being singletons. This specimen was CD4+ or CD8+ T cells sorted from blood, taken in a trial of the OX40 agonist ivuxolimab. These receptors were obtained from an adult with an advanced solid tumor such as melanoma, head and neck, liver or kidney cancer. CDR3s include the opening cysteine and the closing phenylalanine or tryptophan. A D gene is named only where the DNA matches it firmly. Clone sizes are given selectively: once, few, many, or a class where the clone is expanded.

clone_size d_call j_call v_call cdr3_aa cdr3_nt
- - TRBJ1-2 TRBV12-2 CASRTGQWDNYGYTF TGTGCAAGTCGGACGGGACAGTGGGATAACTATGGCTACACCTTC
- - TRBJ1-1 TRBV5-1 CASSQTGNTEAFF TGCGCCAGCAGCCAGACAGGGAACACTGAAGCTTTCTTT
- TRBD2 TRBJ2-7 TRBV27 CASSVRPSGDTMQYF TGTGCCAGCAGTGTTAGGCCTAGCGGAGATACTATGCAGTACTTC
few - TRBJ1-2 TRBV6-6 CASRGDRGYTF TGTGCCAGCAGGGGTGATCGAGGCTACACCTTC
- TRBD1 TRBJ1-2 TRBV19 CASSIKTGINYGYTF TGTGCCAGTAGTATCAAGACAGGGATTAACTATGGCTACACCTTC
once TRBD1 TRBJ1-1 TRBV18 CASSGGTGILGTEAFF TGTGCCAGCTCCGGGGGGACAGGGATTCTGGGCACTGAAGCTTTCTTT
- TRBD1 TRBJ1-2 TRBV6-1 CASSDRVRSYGYTF TGTGCCAGCAGCGACAGGGTACGAAGCTATGGCTACACCTTC
- - TRBJ2-2 TRBV27 CASSLRGVWTGELFF TGTGCCAGCAGTTTAAGGGGGGTGTGGACCGGGGAGCTGTTTTTT
- - TRBJ2-7 TRBV4-2 CASSQDTAGQNYEQYF TGTGCCAGCAGCCAAGATACGGCAGGTCAAAATTACGAGCAGTACTTC
- - TRBJ2-2 TRBV4-2 CASSTTRVGTGELFF TGTGCCAGCAGCACCACCCGGGTCGGCACCGGGGAGCTGTTTTTT
- - TRBJ1-2 TRBV28 CASSPPREYDGYTF TGTGCCAGCAGTCCCCCGCGAGAGTACGATGGCTACACCTTC
- TRBD1 TRBJ1-1 TRBV5-1 CASSAGQGRTEAFF TGCGCCAGCAGCGCGGGACAGGGGAGAACTGAAGCTTTCTTT
- - TRBJ1-2 TRBV7-9 CASSLDRDEYVYGYTF TGTGCCAGCAGCTTAGACAGGGACGAGTATGTCTATGGCTACACCTTC
- - TRBJ1-2 TRBV16 CASSPPLTGGGGYTF TGTGCCAGCAGCCCTCCGTTGACAGGAGGAGGTGGCTACACCTTC
- - TRBJ2-7 TRBV4-1 CASSRGGVLSSYEQYF TGCGCCAGCAGCCGCGGTGGGGTCCTAAGCTCCTACGAGCAGTACTTC
- TRBD1 TRBJ1-2 TRBV5-4 CASSLGQGARGYTF TGTGCCAGCAGCTTGGGACAGGGGGCGCGCGGCTACACCTTC
- TRBD1 TRBJ2-5 TRBV19 CASRRTGTAWRETQYF TGTGCCAGTAGGCGAACTGGGACAGCCTGGAGAGAGACCCAGTACTTC
- - TRBJ2-3 TRBV27 CASSLSLGAKGTDTQYF TGTGCCAGCAGTTTATCGCTGGGGGCGAAGGGCACAGATACGCAGTATTTT
- - TRBJ2-3 TRBV6-1 CASSVLADTQYF TGTGCCAGCAGTGTACTAGCAGATACGCAGTATTTT
once - TRBJ1-1 TRBV6-1 CASSYAKEAFF TGTGCCAGCAGTTACGCTAAGGAAGCTTTCTTT
- - TRBJ1-3 TRBV30 CAWARDNSGNTIYF TGTGCCTGGGCGAGGGACAACTCTGGAAACACCATATATTTT
once TRBD1 TRBJ1-2 TRBV19 CASEDRRLYGYTF TGTGCCTCCGAGGACAGGAGACTCTATGGCTACACCTTC
- - TRBJ2-5 TRBV28 CASSLPTQGTATQYF TGTGCCAGCAGTTTACCCACGCAGGGTACGGCGACCCAGTACTTC
once TRBD2 TRBJ2-5 TRBV11-3 CASSFPRLARETQYF TGTGCCAGTAGCTTCCCCAGACTAGCGCGGGAGACCCAGTACTTC
- - TRBJ2-5 TRBV30 CAWSGRGLQETQYF TGTGCCTGGAGTGGGAGGGGTCTCCAAGAGACCCAGTACTTC
- - TRBJ1-1 TRBV7-9 CASSYIGGRGSAFF TGTGCCAGCAGCTACATAGGGGGAAGGGGATCGGCTTTCTTT
- - TRBJ2-3 TRBV18 CASSLNRGYTDTQYF TGTGCCAGCTCCTTGAATAGGGGGTACACAGATACGCAGTATTTT
- TRBD1 TRBJ1-5 TRBV5-1 CASSPEGTVNQPQHF TGCGCCAGCAGTCCGGAGGGGACAGTCAATCAGCCCCAGCATTTT
- TRBD2 TRBJ2-5 TRBV7-2 CASQTGLAGGQETQYF TGTGCCAGCCAGACGGGACTAGCGGGGGGCCAAGAGACCCAGTACTTC
- TRBD1 TRBJ2-7 TRBV2 CASSPIDRQGSTYEQYF TGTGCCAGCAGTCCCATTGACCGACAGGGGTCTACCTACGAGCAGTACTTC
- TRBD1 TRBJ1-2 TRBV6-5 CASSPRGQSNYGYTF TGTGCCAGCAGTCCACGGGGACAGAGCAACTATGGCTACACCTTC